A single sample is the source of the 11 T cell receptor beta chains below, sequenced in a study of blood T cell repertoires in COVID-19. Profiling relied on immunoSEQ multiplex PCR, and the TCRdb table lists in-frame clones only, not all of them. Of more than 100,000 clones listed, roughly 83% are singletons. Sequencing was performed on peripheral blood. The receptors were gathered from a woman in her forties or fifties with acute or convalescent COVID-19.

The chain couples TRBV6-5 to TRBJ1-2, with 7 bases that match TRBD1. The CDR3 length is 14 residues. Germline V CDR1 and CDR2: MNHEY, SVGAGI. With 6 bases clipped from V and 0 bases from J, the junction kept 4 bases outside the gene matches. The CDR3 loop reads CASRGTDANYGYTF. Written as DNA, the CDR3 is TGTGCCAGCAGGGGGACAGACGCTAACTATGGCTACACCTTC.

The chain is built from TRBV12-3 or TRBV12-4 and TRBJ1-1; 8 bases agree with TRBD1. J gave up 3 bases and V 10 bases, and 4 bases lay outside the gene matches. The CDR3 length is 12 residues. CDR3 residues: CATRGPYTEAFF. For the CDR3, the DNA is TGTGCCACCAGGGGGCCCTACACTGAAGCTTTCTTT.

The gene calls are TRBV7-3 and TRBJ2-1; tentatively, D is TRBD2 (7 bases). V lost 6 bases to trimming and J lost 7 bases, with 22 bases between them. CDR3 length: 16 residues. Germline V gives CDR1 SGHTA, CDR2 FQGTGA. In DNA, the CDR3 is TGTGCCAGCAGTTTTAAGGGGGGGCTAGCAGGTAATGAGCAGTTCTTC. Its protein product is CASSFKGGLAGNEQFF. Full variable domain (rest looked up from reference TRBV7-3 and TRBJ2-1): GAGVSQTPSNKVTEKGKYVELRCDPISGHTALYWYRQSLGQGPEFLIYFQGTGAADDSGLPNDRFFAVRPEGSVSTLKIQRTERGDSAVYLCASSFKGGLAGNEQFFGPGTRLTVL.

This chain joins TRBV4-1 and TRBJ1-2; 7 bases match TRBD1. Germline V gene data show CDR1 as MGHRA and CDR2 as YSYEKL. Unmatched junction bases numbered 4, after V lost 1 base and J lost 5 bases. The CDR3 length is 14 residues. CDR3 nucleotides: TGCGCCAGCAGCCAAGTCGGGACAGCTTATGGCTACACCTTC. This translates into CASSQVGTAYGYTF.

This chain joins TRBV9 and TRBJ1-3; 7 bases are shared with TRBD1. CDR1 and CDR2 (germline): SGDLS, YYNGEE. V was pared by 0 bases and J by 2 bases, with 2 bases of the junction left unmatched. This CDR3 contains 15 residues. The CDR3 DNA follows: TGTGCCAGCAGCGTAGGGCAGGGGGCTGGAAACACCATATATTTT. The encoded protein is CASSVGQGAGNTIYF.

The CDR3 sequence: CASSLREAHTGELFF. The CDR3 region has the DNA TGTGCCAGCAGCTTAAGGGAGGCACACACCGGGGAGCTGTTTTTT. The gene calls are TRBV5-5 and TRBJ2-2, with D perhaps TRBD2 (6 bases). V lost 2 bases and J lost 3, with 11 bases in between. CDR3 size: 15 residues. Germline-derived CDR1 and CDR2 are SGHKS and YYEKEE (reference sequence). Full variable domain (missing parts from reference TRBV5-5 and TRBJ2-2): DAGVTQSPTHLIKTRGQQVTLRCSPISGHKSVSWYQQVLGQGPQFIFQYYEKEERGRGNFPDRFSARQFPNYSSELNVNALLLGDSALYLCASSLREAHTGELFFGEGSRLTVL.

The chain couples TRBV12-5 to TRBJ2-7; D is ambiguous. Trimming cost V 0 bases and J 1 base, with 16 bases left between them. The CDR3 runs to 17 residues. Germline assignment: CDR1 LGHNT and CDR2 FRNRAP. CDR3 coding DNA: TGTGCTAGTGGTTTGGTACTGGCGGAGAAAATTTCCTACGAGCAGTACTTC. Its translation is CASGLVLAEKISYEQYF.

The chain couples TRBV19 to TRBJ1-5, with D tentatively TRBD1 (5 bases). CDR3 length: 19 amino acids. Germline CDR1 reads LNHDA; CDR2 reads SQIVND (reference sequence). Trimming removed 4 bases from V and 1 base from J, with 23 bases in between. The DNA for the CDR3 is TGTGCCAGTAGTACTAGTTCGCCAGGGCTACCCTTAAGCAATCAGCCCCAGCATTTT. Protein: CASSTSSPGLPLSNQPQHF. The full variable domain, completed using reference TRBV19 and TRBJ1-5, is DGGITQSPKYLFRKEGQNVTLSCEQNLNHDAMYWYRQDPGQGLRLIYYSQIVNDFQKGDIAEGYSVSREKKESFPLTVTSAQKNPTAFYLCASSTSSPGLPLSNQPQHFGDGTRLSIL.

The chain carries TRBV10-3 and TRBJ1-1; tentatively, D is TRBD1 (5 bases). Germline CDR1 reads ENHRY; CDR2 reads SYGVKD. Trimming shortened V by 10 bases and J by 0 bases, and 15 bases separated the two germline ends. This CDR3 contains 14 residues. Written as DNA, the CDR3 is TGTGCCACCAGGGAGGATCTAATGAACACTGAAGCTTTCTTT. Amino acid sequence: CATREDLMNTEAFF.

V usage is TRBV5-1 and J usage is TRBJ1-6; 7 nucleotides match TRBD1. The CDR3 is made up of 14 amino acids. CDR1 SGHRS and CDR2 YFSETQ come from the germline V gene. Trimming removed 4 bases from V and 8 bases from J; junction bases left unmatched: 6. The CDR3: CASSPDRVYSPLHF. The CDR3 coding sequence is TGCGCCAGCAGCCCTGACAGGGTCTATTCACCCCTCCACTTT.

This chain connects TRBV7-2 to TRBJ1-6; D remains unclear. Trimming took 0 bases from V and 7 from J, leaving 16 bases between them. The germline gives CDR1 SGHTA, CDR2 FQGNSA. The CDR3 runs 17 residues. The CDR3 DNA reads as TGTGCCAGCAGCTTAGCGTGGGTTCCTCGGGAAAATTCACCCCTCCACTTT. It is translated as CASSLAWVPRENSPLHF.